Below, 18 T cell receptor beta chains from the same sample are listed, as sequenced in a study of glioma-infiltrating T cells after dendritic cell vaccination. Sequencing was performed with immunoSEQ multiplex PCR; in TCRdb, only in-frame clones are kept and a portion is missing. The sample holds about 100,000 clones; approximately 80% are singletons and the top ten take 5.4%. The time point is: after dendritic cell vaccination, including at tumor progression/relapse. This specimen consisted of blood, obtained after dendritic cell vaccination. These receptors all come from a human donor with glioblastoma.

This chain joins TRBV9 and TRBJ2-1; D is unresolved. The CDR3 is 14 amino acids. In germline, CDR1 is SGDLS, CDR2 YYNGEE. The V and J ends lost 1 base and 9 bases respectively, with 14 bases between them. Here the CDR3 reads CASSVIPLNSEQFF. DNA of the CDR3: TGTGCCAGCAGCGTAATCCCCCTGAACAGTGAGCAGTTCTTC.

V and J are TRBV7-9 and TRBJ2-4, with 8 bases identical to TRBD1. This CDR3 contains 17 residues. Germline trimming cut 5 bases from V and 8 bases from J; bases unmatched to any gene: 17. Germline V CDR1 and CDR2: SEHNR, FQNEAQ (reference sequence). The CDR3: CASSPPHWTGLRDIQYF. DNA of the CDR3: TGTGCCAGCAGCCCCCCACACTGGACAGGGCTGAGGGACATTCAGTACTTC.

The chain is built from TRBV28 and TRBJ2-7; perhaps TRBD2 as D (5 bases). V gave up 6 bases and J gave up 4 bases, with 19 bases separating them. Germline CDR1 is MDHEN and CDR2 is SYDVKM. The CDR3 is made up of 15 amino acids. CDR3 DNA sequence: TGTGCCAGCAGCTCGCGGGCGGAAGGGCTTTACGAGCAGTACTTC. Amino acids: CASSSRAEGLYEQYF. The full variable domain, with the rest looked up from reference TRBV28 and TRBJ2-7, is DVKVTQSSRYLVKRTGEKVFLECVQDMDHENMFWYRQDPGLGLRLIYFSYDVKMKEKGDIPEGYSVSREKKERFSLILESASTNQTSMYLCASSSRAEGLYEQYFGPGTRLTVT.

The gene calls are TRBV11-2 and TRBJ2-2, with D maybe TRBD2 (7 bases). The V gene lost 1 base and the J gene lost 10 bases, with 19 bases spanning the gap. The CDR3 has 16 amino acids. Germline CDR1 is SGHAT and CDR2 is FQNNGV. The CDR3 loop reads CASSLGGRVGGPELFF. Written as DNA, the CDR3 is TGTGCCAGCAGCTTAGGAGGACGGGTGGGGGGGCCGGAGCTGTTTTTT.

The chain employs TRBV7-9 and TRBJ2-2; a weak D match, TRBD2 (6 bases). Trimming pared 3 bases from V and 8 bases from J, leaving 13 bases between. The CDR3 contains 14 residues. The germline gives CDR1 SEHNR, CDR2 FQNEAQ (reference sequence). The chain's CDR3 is CASSLTSIGGELFF. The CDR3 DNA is TGTGCCAGCAGCTTGACTAGTATAGGAGGGGAGCTGTTTTTT. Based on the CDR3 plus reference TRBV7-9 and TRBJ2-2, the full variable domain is DTGVSQNPRHKITKRGQNVTFRCDPISEHNRLYWYRQTLGQGPEFLTYFQNEAQLEKSRLLSDRFSAERPKGSFSTLEIQRTEQGDSAMYLCASSLTSIGGELFFGEGSRLTVL.

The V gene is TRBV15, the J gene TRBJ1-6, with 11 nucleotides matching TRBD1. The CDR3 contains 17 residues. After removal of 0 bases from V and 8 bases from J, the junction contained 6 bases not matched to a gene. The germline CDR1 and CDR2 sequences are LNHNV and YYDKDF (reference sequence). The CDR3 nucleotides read TGTGCCACCAGCAGAGACCCCCGGACAGGGGGCCATTCACCCCTCCACTTT. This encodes CATSRDPRTGGHSPLHF.

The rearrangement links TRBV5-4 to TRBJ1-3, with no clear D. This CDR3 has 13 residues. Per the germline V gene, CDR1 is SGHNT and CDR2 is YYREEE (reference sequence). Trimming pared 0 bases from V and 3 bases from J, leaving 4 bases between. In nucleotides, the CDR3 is TGTGCCAGCAGCTTGGCAGGTGGAAACACCATATATTTT. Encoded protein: CASSLAGGNTIYF.

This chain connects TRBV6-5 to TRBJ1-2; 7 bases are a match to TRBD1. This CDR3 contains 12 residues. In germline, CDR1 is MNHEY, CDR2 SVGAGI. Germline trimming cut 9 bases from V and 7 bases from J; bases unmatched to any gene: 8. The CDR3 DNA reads TGTGCCAGTCACAGGGGTCCCCTTGGCTACACCTTC. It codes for CASHRGPLGYTF.

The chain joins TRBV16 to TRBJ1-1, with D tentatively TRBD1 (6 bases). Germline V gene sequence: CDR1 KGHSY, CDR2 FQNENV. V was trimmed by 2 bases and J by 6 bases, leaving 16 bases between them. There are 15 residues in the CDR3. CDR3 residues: CASSQQTGLRPEAFF. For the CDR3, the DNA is TGTGCCAGCAGCCAACAGACAGGCCTGAGACCTGAAGCTTTCTTT.

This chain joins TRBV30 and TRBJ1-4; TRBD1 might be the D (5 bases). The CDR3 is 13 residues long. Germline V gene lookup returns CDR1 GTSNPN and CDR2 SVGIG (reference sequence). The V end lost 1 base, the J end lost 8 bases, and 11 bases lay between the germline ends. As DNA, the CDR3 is TGTGCCTGGAGTGAGGGGCTCCAAGAAAAACTGTTTTTT. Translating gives CAWSEGLQEKLFF.

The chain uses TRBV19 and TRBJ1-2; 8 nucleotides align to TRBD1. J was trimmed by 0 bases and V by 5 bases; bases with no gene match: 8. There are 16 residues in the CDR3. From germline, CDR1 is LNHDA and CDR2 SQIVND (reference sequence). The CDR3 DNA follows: TGTGCCAGTAGTCATCCAGGGGGCCTGTCTAACTATGGCTACACCTTC. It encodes CASSHPGGLSNYGYTF.

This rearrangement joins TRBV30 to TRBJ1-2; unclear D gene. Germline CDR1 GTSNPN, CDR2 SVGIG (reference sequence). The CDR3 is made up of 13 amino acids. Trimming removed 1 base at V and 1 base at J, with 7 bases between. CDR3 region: CAWSETSNYGYTF. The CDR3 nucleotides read TGTGCCTGGAGTGAAACTAGTAACTATGGCTACACCTTC.

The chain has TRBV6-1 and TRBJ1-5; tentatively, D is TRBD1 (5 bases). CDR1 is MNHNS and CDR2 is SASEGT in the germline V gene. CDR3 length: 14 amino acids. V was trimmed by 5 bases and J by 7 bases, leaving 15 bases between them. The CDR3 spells CASSSDGTLQPQHF. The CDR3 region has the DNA TGTGCCAGCAGTTCCGACGGGACTCTACAGCCCCAGCATTTT.

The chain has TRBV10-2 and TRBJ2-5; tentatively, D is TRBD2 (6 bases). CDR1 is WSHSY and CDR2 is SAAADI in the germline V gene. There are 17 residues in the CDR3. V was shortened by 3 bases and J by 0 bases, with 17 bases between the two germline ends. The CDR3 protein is CASSEIRDFGHQETQYF. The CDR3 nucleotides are TGCGCCAGCAGTGAAATCCGGGACTTCGGCCACCAAGAGACCCAGTACTTC.

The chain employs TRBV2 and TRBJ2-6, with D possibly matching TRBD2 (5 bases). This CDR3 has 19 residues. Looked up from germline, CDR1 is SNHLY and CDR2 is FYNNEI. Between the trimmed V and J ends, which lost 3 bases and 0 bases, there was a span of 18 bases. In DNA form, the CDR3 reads TGTGCCAGCAGTGAGAGGTTCTCGCGGGTCTACTCTGGGGCCAACGTCCTGACTTTC. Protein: CASSERFSRVYSGANVLTF.

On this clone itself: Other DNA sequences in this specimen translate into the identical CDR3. The CDR3 spells CASSREQGAKNIQYF. CDR3 nucleotides: TGCGCCAGCAGCCGAGAGCAGGGGGCCAAAAACATTCAGTACTTC. The rearrangement links TRBV4-1 to TRBJ2-4; possibly TRBD1 for D (6 bases). V dropped 4 bases and J dropped 1 base, with 11 bases sitting between them. The CDR3 has 15 residues. Looked up from germline, CDR1 is MGHRA and CDR2 is YSYEKL.

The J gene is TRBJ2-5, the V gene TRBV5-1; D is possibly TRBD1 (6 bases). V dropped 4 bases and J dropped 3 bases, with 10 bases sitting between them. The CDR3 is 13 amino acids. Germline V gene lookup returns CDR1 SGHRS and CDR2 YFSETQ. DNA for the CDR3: TGCGCCAGCAGCCCGGGACACAAAGAGACCCAGTACTTC. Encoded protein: CASSPGHKETQYF.

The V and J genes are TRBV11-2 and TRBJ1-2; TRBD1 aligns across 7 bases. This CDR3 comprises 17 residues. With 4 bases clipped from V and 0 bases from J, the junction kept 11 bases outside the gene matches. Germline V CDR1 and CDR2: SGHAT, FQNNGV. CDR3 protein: CASSSSSGQRTNYGYTF. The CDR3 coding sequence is TGTGCCAGCAGCTCCTCGTCGGGACAGAGAACTAACTATGGCTACACCTTC.